The present T cell receptor beta chain was sequenced within a study of blood T cell repertoires in COVID-19 (dated by TCRdb to 2018 to 2020). In the study overall: The collaborator samples originated in the United States, Italy and Spain and spanned the acute and convalescent phases of COVID-19. The prospective study material was composed of cDNA or gDNA derived from T cells, B-cell-depleted T cells, or PBMCs. The dataset comprised deeply sampled blood TCRbeta repertoires from subjects exposed to, actively infected with, or recovered from COVID-19. The repertoires were released in a freely available public database meant as a resource for research on the immune response to SARS-CoV-2. The samples were drawn from two sources: the first 160 participants of the ongoing ImmuneRACE study, and 1,200 or so subjects contributed by 6 global collaborators. Sample metadata almost always included a de-identified subject ID, COVID-19 status, age in years and sex. Where HLA class I and class II types were available, the types were taken from metadata supplied by the sample provider, not from assay-based typing. The paper's findings and limits, for the study overall: How much clinical and demographic metadata was included differed by source and by participant, and the metadata was provided uncurated.

The immunoSEQ Assay, a bias-controlled multiplex PCR, was used to amplify TCRbeta CDR3 regions from genomic DNA. Under the source paper's analysis protocol: The number of nucleated cells in each sample was estimated by amplification of reference gene primers within the assay. To quantify the absolute abundance of each unique TCRbeta CDR3 rearrangement, sequence reads were collapsed and filtered. For each sample, productive Simpson clonality was calculated as the square root of Simpson's diversity index across productive rearrangements. The table comes from immuneACCESS by way of TCRdb, which keeps in-frame sequences with V and J called. Part of the clones is missing from these tables; in studies checked, under half for an unresolved V gene and the rest for unknown reasons. For V, J and clone size, that table is used; D and trimming come from the DNA. Present in this sample are about 180,000 clones, 90% to 95% of which were seen just once. Approximately 0.48% of the sample belongs to the ten largest clones.

Concerning this clone: The target of this receptor is not known. Base qualities are not at hand, and no much larger clone is one base apart.

From the germline V gene (reference sequence), CDR1 is GTSNPN and CDR2 is SVGIG. Trimming at the junction amounts to 2 bases on V and 3 bases on J, and the germline ends lie 8 bases apart. There are 13 amino acids in the CDR3, from cysteine to phenylalanine inclusive. Only the CDR3 portion is preserved as DNA: 39 bases, with reading frame beginning at the first base. Collaborating institutions collected whole blood in K2EDTA tubes following their own protocols. For TCRbeta analysis, collaborators shipped samples as frozen whole blood, isolated PBMCs, or DNA extracted from either of those sample types.

Sample: peripheral blood. The chain joins TRBV30 to TRBJ1-5; the D gene is perhaps TRBD1, from 5 matching bases. The clonotype originates from a man between 45 and 60 years old with acute or convalescent COVID-19. The DNA sequence is as follows: TGTGCCTGGAGTAGACAGACCAATCAGCCCCAGCATTTT. Translation gives CAWSRQTNQPQHF.